The 13 T cell receptor beta chains presented below share a single source sample, sequenced in a study of blood T cell repertoires in COVID-19. Assay: immunoSEQ multiplex PCR; the TCRdb copy retains only in-frame clones and omits some. The sample holds about 500,000 clones, about 85% seen once. The sequencing input was PBMCs or T cells enriched from blood (not recorded which). These receptors were obtained from a woman between 18 and 29 years old who had recovered from COVID-19.

The gene calls are TRBV5-1 and TRBJ2-1; a possible D gene is TRBD1 (5 bases). From germline, CDR1 is SGHRS and CDR2 YFSETQ. This CDR3 region has 13 residues. V shed 2 bases and J shed 4 bases, with 7 bases lying between them. CDR3 nucleotides: TGCGCCAGCAGCTTAGGGGATTACAATGAGCAGTTCTTC. It specifies CASSLGDYNEQFF.

This sequence joins TRBV27 and TRBJ2-7, with D perhaps matching TRBD1 (6 bases). V lost 5 bases and J lost 4, with 9 bases in between. The germline CDR1 and CDR2 sequences are MNHEY and SMNVEV (reference sequence). CDR3 length equals 12 residues. CDR3 residues: CASSTRGYEQYF. The CDR3 nucleotides read TGTGCCAGCAGTACAAGGGGGTACGAGCAGTACTTC.

This chain uses TRBV7-2 with TRBJ2-7, with 8 bases aligning to TRBD2. The CDR3 is 14 residues long. Germline CDR1 SGHTA, CDR2 FQGNSA. Losses at the gene ends were 5 bases for V and 7 bases for J; bases not matched to a gene: 10. CDR3 bases: TGTGCCAGCAGCCCCTTCGGGGGGGTGAGAGAGCAGTACTTC. It yields the protein CASSPFGGVREQYF.

This chain connects TRBV11-2 to TRBJ2-1; 9 bases fit TRBD2. This CDR3 spans 18 amino acids. With V trimmed by 1 base and J by 9 bases, 16 bases remained unmatched. CDR1 is SGHAT and CDR2 is FQNNGV in the germline V gene. The CDR3 region has the DNA TGTGCCAGCAGCTTAGCGCCCTGGCGGCGGGGGGGCCCAAGTGAGCAGTTCTTC. Translated: CASSLAPWRRGGPSEQFF. Supplemented by reference TRBV11-2 and TRBJ2-1, the full variable domain reads EAGVAQSPRYKIIEKRQSVAFWCNPISGHATLYWYQQILGQGPKLLIQFQNNGVVDDSQLPKDRFSAERLKGVDSTLKIQPAKLEDSAVYLCASSLAPWRRGGPSEQFFGPGTRLTVL.

J is TRBJ2-3 and V is TRBV5-5, with 7 bases identical to TRBD2. The CDR3 has 15 amino acids. Unmatched junction bases numbered 9, after V lost 3 bases and J lost 5 bases. From germline, CDR1 is SGHKS and CDR2 YYEKEE (reference sequence). Written as DNA, the CDR3 is TGTGCCAGCAGCTACCCAGGCCCGGGGGGAGATACGCAGTATTTT. The encoded protein is CASSYPGPGGDTQYF.

V is TRBV4-1 and J is TRBJ1-1; perhaps TRBD1 as D (6 bases). Trimming removed 3 bases from V and 1 base from J, with 6 bases in between. CDR1 is MGHRA and CDR2 is YSYEKL in the germline V gene. The CDR3 sequence is 13 residues long. In nucleotides, the CDR3 is TGCGCCAGCAGCCAGGGGGCGAACACTGAAGCTTTCTTT. Protein product: CASSQGANTEAFF.

The chain is built from TRBV2 and TRBJ1-2; a weak D match, TRBD1 (5 bases). CDR1 SNHLY and CDR2 FYNNEI come from the germline V gene. V lost 4 bases and J lost 8, with 14 bases in between. The CDR3 runs to 13 residues. The CDR3 DNA is TGTGCCAGCAGTGTAGAAGGGGTTGGCGGCTACACCTTC. It encodes CASSVEGVGGYTF.

The chain recombines TRBV7-8 with TRBJ1-4; D remains unclear. The CDR3 spans 18 residues. V lost 1 base to trimming and J lost 0 bases, with 15 bases between them. Germline V gene lookup returns CDR1 SGHVS and CDR2 FQNEAQ. This CDR3 is CASSLGLTARATNEKLFF. DNA of the CDR3: TGTGCCAGCAGCTTAGGCCTAACAGCTCGTGCAACTAATGAAAAACTGTTTTTT.

This sequence joins TRBV7-9 and TRBJ2-7, with 9 bases aligning to TRBD1. Germline CDR1 SEHNR, CDR2 FQNEAQ (reference sequence). The V segment lost 3 bases and the J segment 5 bases; nucleotides outside the gene matches: 14. The CDR3 spans 17 residues. CDR3: CASSLISGGTGSHEQYF. CDR3 in DNA: TGTGCCAGCAGCTTGATCTCCGGTGGGACAGGGAGCCACGAGCAGTACTTC.

J is TRBJ1-1 and V is TRBV2, with D hard to call. Trimming took off 7 bases at V and 5 bases at J, with 11 bases between the two ends. Germline CDR1 and CDR2: SNHLY and FYNNEI. The CDR3 runs 12 residues. CDR3 residues: CASTRLATEAFF. Here the CDR3 DNA reads TGTGCCAGCACGAGACTTGCGACTGAAGCTTTCTTT.

The chain is built from TRBV5-4 and TRBJ1-2, with D maybe TRBD1 (6 bases). V was shortened by 0 bases and J by 6 bases, with 12 bases between the two germline ends. The CDR3 contains 14 residues. Germline CDR1 is SGHNT and CDR2 is YYREEE (reference sequence). The CDR3 loop is CASSLEGEGDGYTF. For the CDR3, the DNA is TGTGCCAGCAGCTTGGAGGGGGAGGGCGATGGCTACACCTTC.

The CDR3 region has the DNA TGTGCCAGCTCCACGCAGGGGCTCGACACTGAAGCTTTCTTT. It codes for CASSTQGLDTEAFF. The V and J genes are TRBV18 and TRBJ1-1; maybe TRBD1 (6 bases). CDR1 and CDR2 (germline): KGHSH, LQKENI. Trimming pared 6 bases from V and 3 bases from J, leaving 14 bases between. The CDR3 consists of 14 residues.

The chain links TRBV19 to TRBJ1-5; TRBD1 agrees at 7 bases. Germline lookup yields CDR1 LNHDA and CDR2 SQIVND (reference sequence). With V trimmed by 7 bases and J by 2 bases, 14 bases remained unmatched. This CDR3 is 17 amino acids long. DNA of the CDR3: TGTGCCAGTACCCCGGACAGGATAGCTGGGCGCAATCAGCCCCAGCATTTT. Encoded protein: CASTPDRIAGRNQPQHF.